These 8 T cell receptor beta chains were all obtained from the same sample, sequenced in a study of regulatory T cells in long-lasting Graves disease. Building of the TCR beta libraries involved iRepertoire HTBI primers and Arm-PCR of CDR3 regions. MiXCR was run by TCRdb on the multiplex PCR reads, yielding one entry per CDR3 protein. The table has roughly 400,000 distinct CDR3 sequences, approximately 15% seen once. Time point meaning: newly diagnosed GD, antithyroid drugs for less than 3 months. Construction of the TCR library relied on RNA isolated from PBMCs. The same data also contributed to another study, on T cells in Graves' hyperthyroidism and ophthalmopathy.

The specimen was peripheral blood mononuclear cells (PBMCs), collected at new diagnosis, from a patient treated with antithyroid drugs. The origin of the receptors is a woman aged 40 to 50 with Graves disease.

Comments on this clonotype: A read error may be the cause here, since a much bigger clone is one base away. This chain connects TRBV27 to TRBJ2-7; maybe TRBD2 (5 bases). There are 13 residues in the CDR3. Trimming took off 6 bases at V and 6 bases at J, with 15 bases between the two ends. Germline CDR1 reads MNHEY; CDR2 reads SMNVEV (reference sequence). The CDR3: CASSWIPGSEQYF. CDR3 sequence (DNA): TGTGCCAGCAGCTGGATCCCGGGATCCGAGCAGTACTTC.

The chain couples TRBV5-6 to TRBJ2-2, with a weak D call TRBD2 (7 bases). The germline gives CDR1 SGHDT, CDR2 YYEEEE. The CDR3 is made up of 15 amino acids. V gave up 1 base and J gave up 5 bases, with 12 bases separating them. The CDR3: CASSLTGRVTGELFF. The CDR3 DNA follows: TGTGCCAGCAGCTTGACAGGGAGGGTGACCGGGGAGCTGTTTTTT.

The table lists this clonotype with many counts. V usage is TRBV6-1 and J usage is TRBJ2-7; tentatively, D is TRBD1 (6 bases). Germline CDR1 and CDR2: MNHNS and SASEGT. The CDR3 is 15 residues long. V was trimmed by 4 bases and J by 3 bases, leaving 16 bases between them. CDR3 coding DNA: TGTGCCAGCAGTGGGCCGACAGGTTCGCTCTACGAGCAGTACTTC. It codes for CASSGPTGSLYEQYF.

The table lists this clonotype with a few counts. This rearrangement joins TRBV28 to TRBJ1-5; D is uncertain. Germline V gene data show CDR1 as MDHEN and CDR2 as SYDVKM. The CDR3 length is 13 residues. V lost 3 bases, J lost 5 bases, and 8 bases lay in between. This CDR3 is CASSFMGHQPQHF. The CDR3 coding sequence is TGTGCCAGCAGTTTTATGGGCCATCAGCCCCAGCATTTT. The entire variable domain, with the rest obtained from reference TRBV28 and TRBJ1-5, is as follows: DVKVTQSSRYLVKRTGEKVFLECVQDMDHENMFWYRQDPGLGLRLIYFSYDVKMKEKGDIPEGYSVSREKKERFSLILESASTNQTSMYLCASSFMGHQPQHFGDGTRLSIL.

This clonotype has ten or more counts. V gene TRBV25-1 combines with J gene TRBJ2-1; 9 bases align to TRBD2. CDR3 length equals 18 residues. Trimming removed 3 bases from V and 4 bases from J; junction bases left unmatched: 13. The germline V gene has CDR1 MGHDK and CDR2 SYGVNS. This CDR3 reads CASSDWRGGRAFYNEQFF. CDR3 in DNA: TGTGCCAGCAGTGATTGGAGGGGCGGGAGGGCCTTTTACAATGAGCAGTTCTTC.

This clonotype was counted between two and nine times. CDR3 in DNA: TGTGCCAGTAGTATATTCCCGGGACAGGGTAGCTCCTACGAGCAGTACTTC. Residues: CASSIFPGQGSSYEQYF. The chain links TRBV19 to TRBJ2-7, with 9 bases aligning to TRBD1. The V gene end was trimmed by 2 bases and the J gene end by 0 bases; junction bases not matched to a gene: 8. The germline V gene has CDR1 LNHDA and CDR2 SQIVND (reference sequence). The CDR3 contains 17 residues.

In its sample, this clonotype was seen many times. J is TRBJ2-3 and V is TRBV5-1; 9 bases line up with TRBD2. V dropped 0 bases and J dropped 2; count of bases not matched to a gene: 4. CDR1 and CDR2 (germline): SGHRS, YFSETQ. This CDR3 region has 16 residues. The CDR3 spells CASSLGSGGSTDTQYF. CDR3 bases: TGCGCCAGCAGCTTGGGTAGCGGGGGATCCACAGATACGCAGTATTTT. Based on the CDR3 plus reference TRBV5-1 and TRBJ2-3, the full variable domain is KAGVTQTPRYLIKTRGQQVTLSCSPISGHRSVSWYQQTPGQGLQFLFEYFSETQRNKGNFPGRFSGRQFSNSRSEMNVSTLELGDSALYLCASSLGSGGSTDTQYFGPGTRLTVL.

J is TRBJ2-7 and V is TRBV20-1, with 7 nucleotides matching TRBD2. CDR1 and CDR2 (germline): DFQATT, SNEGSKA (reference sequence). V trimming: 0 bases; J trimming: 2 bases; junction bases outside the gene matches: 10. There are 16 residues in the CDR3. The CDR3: CSARDPSGMGAYEQYF. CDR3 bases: TGCAGTGCTAGAGACCCCAGCGGGATGGGCGCCTACGAGCAGTACTTC.